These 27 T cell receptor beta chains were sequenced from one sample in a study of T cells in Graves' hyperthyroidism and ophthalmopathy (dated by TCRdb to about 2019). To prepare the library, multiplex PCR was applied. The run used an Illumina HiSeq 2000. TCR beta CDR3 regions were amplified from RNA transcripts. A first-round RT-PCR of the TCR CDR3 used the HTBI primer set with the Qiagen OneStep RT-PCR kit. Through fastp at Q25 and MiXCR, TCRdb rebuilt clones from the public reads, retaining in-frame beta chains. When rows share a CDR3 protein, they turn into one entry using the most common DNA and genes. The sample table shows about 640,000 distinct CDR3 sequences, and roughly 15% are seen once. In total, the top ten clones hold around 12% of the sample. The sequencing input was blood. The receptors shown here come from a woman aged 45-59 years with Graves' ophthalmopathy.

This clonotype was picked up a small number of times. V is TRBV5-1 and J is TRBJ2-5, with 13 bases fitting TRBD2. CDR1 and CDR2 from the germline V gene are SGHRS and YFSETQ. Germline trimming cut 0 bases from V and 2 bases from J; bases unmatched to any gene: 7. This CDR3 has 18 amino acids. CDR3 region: CASSLEGLAGVYQETQYF. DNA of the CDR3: TGCGCCAGCAGCTTGGAAGGACTAGCGGGAGTTTATCAAGAGACCCAGTACTTC.

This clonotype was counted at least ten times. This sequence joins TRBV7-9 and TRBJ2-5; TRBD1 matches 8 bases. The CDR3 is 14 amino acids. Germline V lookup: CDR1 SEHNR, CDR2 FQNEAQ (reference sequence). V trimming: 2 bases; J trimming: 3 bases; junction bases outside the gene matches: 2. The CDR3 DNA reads TGTGCCAGCAGCTTAACGACAGGGGAAGAGACCCAGTACTTC. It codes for CASSLTTGEETQYF.

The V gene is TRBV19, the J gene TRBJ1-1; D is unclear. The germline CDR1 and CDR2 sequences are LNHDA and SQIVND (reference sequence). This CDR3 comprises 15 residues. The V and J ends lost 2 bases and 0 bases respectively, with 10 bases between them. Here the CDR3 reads CASSIKTPMNTEAFF. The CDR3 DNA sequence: TGTGCCAGTAGTATAAAGACTCCAATGAACACTGAAGCTTTCTTT.

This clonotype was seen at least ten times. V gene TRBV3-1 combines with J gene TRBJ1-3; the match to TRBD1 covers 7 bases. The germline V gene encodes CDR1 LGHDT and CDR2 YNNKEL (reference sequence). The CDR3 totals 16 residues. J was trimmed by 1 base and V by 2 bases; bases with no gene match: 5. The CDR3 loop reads CASSQPLTGSGNTIYF. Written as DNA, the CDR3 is TGTGCCAGCAGCCAACCCCTGACAGGGTCTGGAAACACCATATATTTT. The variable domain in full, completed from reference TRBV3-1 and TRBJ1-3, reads DTAVSQTPKYLVTQMGNDKSIKCEQNLGHDTMYWYKQDSKKFLKIMFSYNNKELIINETVPNRFSPKSPDKAHLNLHINSLELGDSAVYFCASSQPLTGSGNTIYFGEGSWLTVV.

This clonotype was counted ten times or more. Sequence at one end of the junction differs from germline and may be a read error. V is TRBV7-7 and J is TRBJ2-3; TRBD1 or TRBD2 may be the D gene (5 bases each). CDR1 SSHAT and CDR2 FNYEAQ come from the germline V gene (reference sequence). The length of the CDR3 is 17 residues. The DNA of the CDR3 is TGTGCTAGCAGCCCTCGAGGTGGGGCTAGCCCCACAGATACGCAGTATTTT. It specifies CASSPRGGASPTDTQYF.

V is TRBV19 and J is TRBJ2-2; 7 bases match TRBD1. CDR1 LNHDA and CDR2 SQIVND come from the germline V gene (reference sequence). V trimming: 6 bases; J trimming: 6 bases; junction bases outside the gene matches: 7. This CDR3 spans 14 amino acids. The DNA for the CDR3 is TGTGCCAGTAGGACCGGGACAGTTCCCGGGGAGCTGTTTTTT. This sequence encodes CASRTGTVPGELFF.

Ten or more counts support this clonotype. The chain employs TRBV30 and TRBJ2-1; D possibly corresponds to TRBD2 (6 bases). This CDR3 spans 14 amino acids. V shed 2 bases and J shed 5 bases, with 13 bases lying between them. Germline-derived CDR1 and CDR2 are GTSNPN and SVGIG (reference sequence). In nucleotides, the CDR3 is TGTGCCTGGAGTAAGGACTACGGCCACAATGAGCAGTTCTTC. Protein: CAWSKDYGHNEQFF.

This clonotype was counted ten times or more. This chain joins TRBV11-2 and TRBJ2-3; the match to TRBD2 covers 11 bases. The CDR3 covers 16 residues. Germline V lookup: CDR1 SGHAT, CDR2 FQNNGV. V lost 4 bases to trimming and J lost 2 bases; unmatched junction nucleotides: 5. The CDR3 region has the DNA TGTGCCAGCAGCTCCCGACTAGCGGGACACACAGATACGCAGTATTTT. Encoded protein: CASSSRLAGHTDTQYF.

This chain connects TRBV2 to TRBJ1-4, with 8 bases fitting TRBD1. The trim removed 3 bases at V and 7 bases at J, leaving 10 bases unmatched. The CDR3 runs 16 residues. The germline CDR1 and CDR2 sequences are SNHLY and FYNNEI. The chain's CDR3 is CASSDRGLAVGEKLFF. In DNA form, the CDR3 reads TGTGCCAGCAGTGACAGGGGGCTGGCGGTTGGTGAAAAACTGTTTTTT.

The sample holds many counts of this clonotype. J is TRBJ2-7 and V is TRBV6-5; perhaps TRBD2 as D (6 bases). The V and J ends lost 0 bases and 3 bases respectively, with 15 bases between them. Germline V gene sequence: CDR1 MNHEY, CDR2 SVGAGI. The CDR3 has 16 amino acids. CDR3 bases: TGTGCCAGCAGTTACTCGACTGGAGGGCCCATCTACGAGCAGTACTTC. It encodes CASSYSTGGPIYEQYF.

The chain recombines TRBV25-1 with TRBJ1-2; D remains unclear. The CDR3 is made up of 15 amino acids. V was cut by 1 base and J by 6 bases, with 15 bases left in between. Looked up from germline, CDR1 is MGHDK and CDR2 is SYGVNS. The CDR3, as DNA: TGTGCCAGCAGTGAATCTTTTAAGGGAATCAATGGCTACACCTTC. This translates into CASSESFKGINGYTF.

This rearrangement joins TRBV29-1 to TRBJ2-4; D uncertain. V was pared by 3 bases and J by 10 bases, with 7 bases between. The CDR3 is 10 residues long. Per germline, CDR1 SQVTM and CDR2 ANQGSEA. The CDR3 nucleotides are TGCAGCGTTGATAGTGGGATTCAGTACTTC. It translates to CSVDSGIQYF.

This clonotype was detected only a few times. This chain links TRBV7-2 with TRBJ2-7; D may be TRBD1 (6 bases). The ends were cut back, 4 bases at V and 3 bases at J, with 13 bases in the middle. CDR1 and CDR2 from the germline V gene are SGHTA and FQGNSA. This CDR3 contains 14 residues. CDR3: CASSSTGFYYEQYF. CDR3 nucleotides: TGTGCCAGCAGCTCGACAGGTTTCTACTACGAGCAGTACTTC.

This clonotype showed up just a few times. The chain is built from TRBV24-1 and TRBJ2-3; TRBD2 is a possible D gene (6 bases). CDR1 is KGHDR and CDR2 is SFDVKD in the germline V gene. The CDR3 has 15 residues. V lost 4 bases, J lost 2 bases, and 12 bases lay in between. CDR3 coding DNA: TGTGCCACCAGTGACTATCGGGACTCCACAGATACGCAGTATTTT. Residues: CATSDYRDSTDTQYF.

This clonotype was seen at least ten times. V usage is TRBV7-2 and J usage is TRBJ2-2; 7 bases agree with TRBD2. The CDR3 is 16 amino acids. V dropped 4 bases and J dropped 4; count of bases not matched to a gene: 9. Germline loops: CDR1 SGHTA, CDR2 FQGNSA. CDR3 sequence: CASSYSPTSSTGELFF. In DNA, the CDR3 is TGTGCCAGCAGCTACTCCCCGACTAGCAGCACCGGGGAGCTGTTTTTT.

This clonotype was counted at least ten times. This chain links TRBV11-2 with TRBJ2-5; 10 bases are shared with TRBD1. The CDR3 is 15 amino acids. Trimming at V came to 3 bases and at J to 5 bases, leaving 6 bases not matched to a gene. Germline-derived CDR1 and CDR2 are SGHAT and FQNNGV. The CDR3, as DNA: TGTGCCAGCAGCTTCGAGGACAGGGGGTATGAGACCCAGTACTTC. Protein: CASSFEDRGYETQYF.

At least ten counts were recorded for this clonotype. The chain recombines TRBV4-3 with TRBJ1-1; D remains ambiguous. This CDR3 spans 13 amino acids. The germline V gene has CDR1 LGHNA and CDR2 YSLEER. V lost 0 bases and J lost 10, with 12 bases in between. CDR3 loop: CASSQDQSGSAFF. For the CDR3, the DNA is TGCGCCAGCAGCCAAGATCAGTCAGGTTCAGCTTTCTTT.

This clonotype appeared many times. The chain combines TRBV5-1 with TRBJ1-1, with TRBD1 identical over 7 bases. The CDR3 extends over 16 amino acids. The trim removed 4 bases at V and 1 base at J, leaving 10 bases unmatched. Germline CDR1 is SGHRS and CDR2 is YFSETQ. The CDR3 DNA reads TGCGCCAGCAGCGCGTTACAGGGGTTTGGGAACACTGAAGCTTTCTTT. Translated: CASSALQGFGNTEAFF.

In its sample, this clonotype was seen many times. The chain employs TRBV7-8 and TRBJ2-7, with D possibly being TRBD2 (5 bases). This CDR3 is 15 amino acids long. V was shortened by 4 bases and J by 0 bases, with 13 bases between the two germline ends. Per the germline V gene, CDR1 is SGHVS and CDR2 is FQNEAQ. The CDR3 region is CASSSGIFISYEQYF. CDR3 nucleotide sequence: TGTGCCAGCAGCTCGGGGATCTTTATCTCCTACGAGCAGTACTTC.

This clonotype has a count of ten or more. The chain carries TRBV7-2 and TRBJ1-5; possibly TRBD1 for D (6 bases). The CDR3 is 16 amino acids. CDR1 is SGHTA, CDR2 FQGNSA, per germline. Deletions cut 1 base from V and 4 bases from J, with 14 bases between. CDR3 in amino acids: CASSLGGRVWNQPQHF. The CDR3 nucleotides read TGTGCCAGCAGCTTAGGGGGGCGAGTATGGAATCAGCCCCAGCATTTT. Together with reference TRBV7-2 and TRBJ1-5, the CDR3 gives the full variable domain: GAGVSQSPSNKVTEKGKDVELRCDPISGHTALYWYRQSLGQGLEFLIYFQGNSAPDKSGLPSDRFSAERTGGSVSTLTIQRTQQEDSAVYLCASSLGGRVWNQPQHFGDGTRLSIL.

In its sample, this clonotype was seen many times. For the CDR3, the DNA is TGTGCCAGCTCACCGGGGATGGGGAACACTGAAGCTTTCTTT. Protein product: CASSPGMGNTEAFF. V is TRBV18 and J is TRBJ1-1; D not resolved. The CDR3 consists of 14 residues. The germline V and J ends were trimmed by 3 bases and 1 base, with 9 bases remaining between them. The germline V gene encodes CDR1 KGHSH and CDR2 LQKENI.

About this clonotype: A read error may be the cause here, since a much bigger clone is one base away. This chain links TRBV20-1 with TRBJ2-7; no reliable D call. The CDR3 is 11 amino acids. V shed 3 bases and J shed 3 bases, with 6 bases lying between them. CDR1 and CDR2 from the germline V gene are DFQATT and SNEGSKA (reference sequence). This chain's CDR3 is CSASSHYEQYF. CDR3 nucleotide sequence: TGCAGTGCTAGCTCACACTACGAGCAGTACTTC.

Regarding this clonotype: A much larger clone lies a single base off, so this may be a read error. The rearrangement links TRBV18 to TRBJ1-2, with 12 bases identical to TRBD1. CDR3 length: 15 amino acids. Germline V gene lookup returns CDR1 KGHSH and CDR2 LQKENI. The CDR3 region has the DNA TGTGCCAGCCCACCCGGGACAGGGGGCGACGCAGGCTACACCTTC. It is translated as CASPPGTGGDAGYTF.

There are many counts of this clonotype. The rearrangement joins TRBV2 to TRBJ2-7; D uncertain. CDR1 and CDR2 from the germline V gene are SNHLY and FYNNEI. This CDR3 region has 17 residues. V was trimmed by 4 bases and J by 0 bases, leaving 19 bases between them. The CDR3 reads CASSGSQSARASYEQYF. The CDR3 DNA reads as TGTGCCAGCAGTGGGTCGCAGTCGGCTCGGGCCTCCTACGAGCAGTACTTC.

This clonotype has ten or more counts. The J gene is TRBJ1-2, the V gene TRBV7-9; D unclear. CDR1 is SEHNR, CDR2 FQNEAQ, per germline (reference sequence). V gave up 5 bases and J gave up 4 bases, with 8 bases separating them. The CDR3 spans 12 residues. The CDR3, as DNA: TGTGCCAGCAGCCTGGACCTCTATGGCTACACCTTC. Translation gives CASSLDLYGYTF.

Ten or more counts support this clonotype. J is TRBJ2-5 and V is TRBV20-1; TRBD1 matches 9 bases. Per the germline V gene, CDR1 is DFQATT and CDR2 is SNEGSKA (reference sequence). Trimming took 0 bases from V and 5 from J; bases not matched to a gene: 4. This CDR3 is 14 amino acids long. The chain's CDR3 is CSAREDRGWETQYF. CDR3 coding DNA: TGCAGTGCTAGAGAGGACAGGGGTTGGGAGACCCAGTACTTC.

The CDR3 sequence: CASSLARGDKTQYF. As DNA, the CDR3 is TGTGCCAGCAGTTTAGCGCGGGGGGACAAGACCCAGTACTTC. The rearrangement joins TRBV12-3 or TRBV12-4 to TRBJ2-5; TRBD2 aligns across 8 bases. CDR3 length: 14 amino acids. Trimming cost V 0 bases and J 6 bases; bases outside gene matches: 3.